This T cell receptor beta chain was identified during a study of blood T cell repertoires in COVID-19. Study details: The study drew acute and convalescent COVID-19 samples from the United States, Italy and Spain.

The junction had 4 bases not matched to a gene; V was cut back by 3 bases and J by 4 bases. Germline V CDR1 and CDR2: ENHRY, SYGVKD. CDR3 length: 15 amino acids. The participants were between roughly 18 and 89 years old and came from under 25 US areas. Two negative PCRs, clearance, or symptom resolution were required of recovered Cohort 3 donors. Sequencing used immunoSEQ multiplex PCR; TCRdb keeps in-frame clones, though not all of them. The sample lists some 350,000 clones, roughly 87% occurring once. The gene calls are TRBV10-3 and TRBJ2-2, with 8 bases identical to TRBD2. This TCR was recovered from a woman in her 30s who had recovered from COVID-19. The specimen sequenced was PBMCs or T cells enriched from blood (not recorded which). CDR3 sequence (DNA): TGTGCCATCAGTGAATTAAGCGGGAGCACCGGGGAGCTGTTTTTT. Encoded protein: CAISELSGSTGELFF.